A single sample is the source of the 21 T cell receptor beta chains below, sequenced in a study of blood T cell repertoires in COVID-19. Repertoires were generated with immunoSEQ multiplex PCR, while TCRdb's copy carries only in-frame clones and drops some. This sample yields 65,000 to 85,000 clones, of which 80% to 95% are seen a single time; 6% to 7.5% belongs to the top ten. The sequenced sample was peripheral blood. These receptors originate from a human donor in a cohort sampled during active COVID-19.

This clone was observed at least ten times. V and J are TRBV19 and TRBJ1-4; 7 bases map to TRBD1. Germline trimming cut 4 bases from V and 8 bases from J; bases unmatched to any gene: 7. Per the germline V gene, CDR1 is LNHDA and CDR2 is SQIVND (reference sequence). This CDR3 comprises 14 residues. CDR3 coding DNA: TGTGCCAGTAGTACGGGGACAGAATCCGAAAAACTGTTTTTT. The encoded protein is CASSTGTESEKLFF.

V usage is TRBV20-1 and J usage is TRBJ2-5; D call uncertain. Germline V CDR1 and CDR2: DFQATT, SNEGSKA (reference sequence). The CDR3 extends over 10 amino acids. The V gene lost 3 bases and the J gene lost 5 bases, with 4 bases spanning the gap. CDR3: CSARRETQYF. The DNA for the CDR3 is TGCAGTGCTAGGCGGGAGACCCAGTACTTC.

This clone has only a few counts. V is TRBV27 and J is TRBJ1-6, with a tentative D call TRBD1 (6 bases). Germline lookup yields CDR1 MNHEY and CDR2 SMNVEV (reference sequence). The CDR3 extends over 15 amino acids. Trimming shortened V by 5 bases and J by 7 bases, and 15 bases separated the two germline ends. The CDR3: CASSGTGGRNSPLHF. CDR3 in DNA: TGTGCCAGCAGTGGCACCGGGGGGCGGAATTCACCCCTCCACTTT.

The chain recombines TRBV5-4 with TRBJ1-2; the D gene is possibly TRBD1 (6 bases). V was cut by 4 bases and J by 8 bases, with 12 bases left in between. The CDR3 has 12 residues. Germline V gene lookup returns CDR1 SGHNT and CDR2 YYREEE (reference sequence). The CDR3 coding sequence is TGTGCCAGCAGCCGGGAGGGGGGCGGCTACACCTTC. Amino acids: CASSREGGGYTF.

This sequence joins TRBV4-1 and TRBJ1-1; a weak D match, TRBD1 (5 bases). V gave up 0 bases and J gave up 7 bases, with 12 bases separating them. Germline V gene sequence: CDR1 MGHRA, CDR2 YSYEKL. The length of the CDR3 is 14 residues. CDR3 loop: CASSQEGASLEAFF. The CDR3 coding sequence is TGCGCCAGCAGCCAAGAAGGGGCCAGCCTTGAAGCTTTCTTT.

The V gene is TRBV7-9, the J gene TRBJ1-2; 7 nucleotides line up with TRBD1. Germline CDR1 and CDR2: SEHNR and FQNEAQ (reference sequence). The CDR3 is 11 amino acids. V shed 8 bases, J shed 6 bases, and the junction held 3 bases outside the gene matches. In DNA form, the CDR3 reads TGTGCCAGCCCTGACAGGGATGGCTACACCTTC. Its protein product is CASPDRDGYTF.

The rearrangement uses TRBV7-9 and TRBJ2-5; possible D gene TRBD1, 6 bases. The CDR3 is 15 residues long. Trimming removed 1 base at V and 1 base at J, with 10 bases between. CDR1 and CDR2 from the germline V gene are SEHNR and FQNEAQ (reference sequence). In DNA, the CDR3 is TGTGCCAGCAGCTTAGGACAGGCGGTCCAAGAGACCCAGTACTTC. This sequence encodes CASSLGQAVQETQYF.

V and J are TRBV12-3 or TRBV12-4 and TRBJ2-1, with D perhaps TRBD1 (5 bases). V lost 5 bases and J lost 13, with 18 bases in between. The CDR3 totals 13 residues. In nucleotides, the CDR3 is TGTGCCAGCAGTGAGAGGCAGGGAACGATTCAGTTCTTC. The encoded protein is CASSERQGTIQFF.

This chain uses TRBV29-1 with TRBJ1-4; the match to TRBD1 covers 12 bases. The CDR3 totals 14 residues. CDR1 is SQVTM and CDR2 is ANQGSEA in the germline V gene. V trimming: 1 base; J trimming: 7 bases; junction bases outside the gene matches: 1. DNA of the CDR3: TGCAGCGTTGAAGGGGACAGGGGGCGTGAAAAACTGTTTTTT. It codes for CSVEGDRGREKLFF.

V and J are TRBV5-1 and TRBJ1-2; a possible D gene is TRBD1 (6 bases). Trimming took off 0 bases at V and 2 bases at J, with 20 bases between the two ends. This CDR3 is built from 18 residues. CDR1 is SGHRS, CDR2 YFSETQ, per germline. CDR3 bases: TGCGCCAGCAGCTTGGTTAACGTCGCGGCAGGGGCGAACTATGGCTACACCTTC. Its protein product is CASSLVNVAAGANYGYTF. The entire variable domain, with the rest obtained from reference TRBV5-1 and TRBJ1-2, is as follows: KAGVTQTPRYLIKTRGQQVTLSCSPISGHRSVSWYQQTPGQGLQFLFEYFSETQRNKGNFPGRFSGRQFSNSRSEMNVSTLELGDSALYLCASSLVNVAAGANYGYTFGSGTRLTVV.

This chain links TRBV5-1 with TRBJ2-5; the match to TRBD2 covers 8 bases. With V trimmed by 9 bases and J by 5 bases, 9 bases remained unmatched. This CDR3 has 13 amino acids. Looked up from germline, CDR1 is SGHRS and CDR2 is YFSETQ. CDR3: CATGGATGETQYF. The CDR3 DNA follows: TGCGCCACCGGGGGGGCGACGGGGGAGACCCAGTACTTC. The full variable domain, completed using reference TRBV5-1 and TRBJ2-5, is KAGVTQTPRYLIKTRGQQVTLSCSPISGHRSVSWYQQTPGQGLQFLFEYFSETQRNKGNFPGRFSGRQFSNSRSEMNVSTLELGDSALYLCATGGATGETQYFGPGTRLLVL.

The CDR3 DNA reads as TGTGCCAGCGTATTTCGAGATACGCAGTATTTT. The encoded protein is CASVFRDTQYF. The chain recombines TRBV12-3 or TRBV12-4 with TRBJ2-3; no definite D call. V was pared by 8 bases and J by 5 bases, with 8 bases between. The CDR3 sequence is 11 residues long.

The rearrangement uses TRBV30 and TRBJ1-6; no clear D. Trimming shortened V by 0 bases and J by 7 bases, and 16 bases separated the two germline ends. The length of the CDR3 is 16 residues. The germline V gene encodes CDR1 GTSNPN and CDR2 SVGIG (reference sequence). This CDR3 is CAWSVLPPGGNSPLHF. The CDR3 nucleotides are TGTGCCTGGAGTGTATTACCCCCCGGCGGGAATTCACCCCTCCACTTT.

This chain links TRBV6-1 with TRBJ2-3; possibly TRBD2 for D (5 bases). Trimming removed 1 base from V and 4 bases from J, with 9 bases in between. Germline V CDR1 and CDR2: MNHNS, SASEGT. The CDR3 contains 14 residues. The CDR3 DNA reads TGTGCCAGCAGTGAAGGAGGGCGGGCAGATACGCAGTATTTT. Protein product: CASSEGGRADTQYF.

This clone appeared a single time. V and J are TRBV9 and TRBJ2-5; D is perhaps TRBD2 (7 bases). V lost 0 bases to trimming and J lost 2 bases, with 14 bases between them. Germline V gene data show CDR1 as SGDLS and CDR2 as YYNGEE. The CDR3 contains 16 residues. The CDR3 nucleotides are TGTGCCAGCAGCGTAGAGGGGGGGGCTCCTCAAGAGACCCAGTACTTC. Translated, it gives CASSVEGGAPQETQYF.

The CDR3 DNA is TGTGCCAGCATCCATCTGGACAGGGGGGCAGATACGCAGTATTTT. This translates into CASIHLDRGADTQYF. This chain uses TRBV11-2 with TRBJ2-3, with 10 bases fitting TRBD1. CDR3 length equals 15 residues. From germline, CDR1 is SGHAT and CDR2 FQNNGV. V lost 7 bases and J lost 4; bases outside the gene matches: 8. Together with reference TRBV11-2 and TRBJ2-3, the CDR3 gives the full variable domain: EAGVAQSPRYKIIEKRQSVAFWCNPISGHATLYWYQQILGQGPKLLIQFQNNGVVDDSQLPKDRFSAERLKGVDSTLKIQPAKLEDSAVYLCASIHLDRGADTQYFGPGTRLTVL.

V and J are TRBV27 and TRBJ1-2, with 7 nucleotides matching TRBD1. Germline CDR1 is MNHEY and CDR2 is SMNVEV (reference sequence). The CDR3 is 16 amino acids. J was trimmed by 0 bases and V by 5 bases; bases with no gene match: 9. The CDR3 protein is CASSPPPGTANYGYTF. Written as DNA, the CDR3 is TGTGCCAGCAGTCCTCCCCCTGGGACAGCTAACTATGGCTACACCTTC.

The chain has TRBV5-1 and TRBJ1-6; D remains ambiguous. Germline values: CDR1 SGHRS, CDR2 YFSETQ. CDR3 length: 16 amino acids. The V gene lost 0 bases and the J gene lost 6 bases, with 13 bases spanning the gap. This CDR3 is CASSLGGSSPNSPLHF. CDR3 bases: TGCGCCAGCAGCTTGGGAGGCTCCAGTCCTAATTCACCCCTCCACTTT.

The chain joins TRBV6-4 to TRBJ2-3; perhaps TRBD2 as D (5 bases). This CDR3 region has 14 residues. The germline V gene encodes CDR1 MRHNA and CDR2 SNTAGT. Trimming stripped 6 bases from V and 0 bases from J, with 10 bases between. Here the CDR3 reads CASSTSGSTDTQYF. The CDR3 DNA is TGTGCCAGCAGCACGAGCGGAAGCACAGATACGCAGTATTTT.

The chain combines TRBV30 with TRBJ1-3; tentative D call: TRBD1 (5 bases). Germline-derived CDR1 and CDR2 are GTSNPN and SVGIG (reference sequence). Trimming removed 7 bases from V and 2 bases from J, with 12 bases in between. This CDR3 is 13 amino acids long. The CDR3 is CALGHGAGNTIYF. The CDR3 DNA follows: TGTGCCTTGGGGCACGGGGCTGGAAACACCATATATTTT. Supplemented by reference TRBV30 and TRBJ1-3, the full variable domain reads SQTIHQWPATLVQPVGSPLSLECTVEGTSNPNLYWYRQAAGRGLQLLFYSVGIGQISSEVPQNLSASRPQDRQFILSSKKLLLSDSGFYLCALGHGAGNTIYFGEGSWLTVV.

The chain combines TRBV27 with TRBJ1-2, with TRBD1 matching over 10 bases. V shed 4 bases, J shed 3 bases, and the junction held 2 bases outside the gene matches. The CDR3 sequence is 14 residues long. Germline CDR1 is MNHEY and CDR2 is SMNVEV (reference sequence). CDR3 nucleotide sequence: TGTGCCAGCAGTTCGACAGGGGGCTACTATGGCTACACCTTC. This translates into CASSSTGGYYGYTF.